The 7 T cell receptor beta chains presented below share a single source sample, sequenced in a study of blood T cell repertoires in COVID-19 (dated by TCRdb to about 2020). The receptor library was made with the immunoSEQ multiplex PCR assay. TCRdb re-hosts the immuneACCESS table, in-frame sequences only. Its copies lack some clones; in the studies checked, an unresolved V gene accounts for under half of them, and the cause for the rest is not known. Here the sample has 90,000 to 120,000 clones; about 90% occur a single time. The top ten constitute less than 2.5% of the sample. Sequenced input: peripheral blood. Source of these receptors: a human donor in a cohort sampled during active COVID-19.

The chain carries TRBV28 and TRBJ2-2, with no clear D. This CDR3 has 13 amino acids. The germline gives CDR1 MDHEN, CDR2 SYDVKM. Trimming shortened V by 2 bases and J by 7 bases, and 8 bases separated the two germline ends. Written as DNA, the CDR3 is TGTGCCAGCAGTTTAACTGGCGGCGGGGAGCTGTTTTTT. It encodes CASSLTGGGELFF.

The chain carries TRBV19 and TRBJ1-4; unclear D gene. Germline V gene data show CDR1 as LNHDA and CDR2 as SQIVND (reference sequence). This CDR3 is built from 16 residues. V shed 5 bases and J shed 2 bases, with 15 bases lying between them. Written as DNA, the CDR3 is TGTGCCAGTAGTCCAACGGCGGAATCCACTAATGAAAAACTGTTTTTT. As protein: CASSPTAESTNEKLFF.

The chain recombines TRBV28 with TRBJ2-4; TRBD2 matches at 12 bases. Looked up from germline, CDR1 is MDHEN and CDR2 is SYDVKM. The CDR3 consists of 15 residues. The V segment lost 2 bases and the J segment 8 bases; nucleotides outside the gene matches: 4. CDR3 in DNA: TGTGCCAGCAGTTTAAGGACTAGCGGGGAGGACATTCAGTACTTC. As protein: CASSLRTSGEDIQYF.

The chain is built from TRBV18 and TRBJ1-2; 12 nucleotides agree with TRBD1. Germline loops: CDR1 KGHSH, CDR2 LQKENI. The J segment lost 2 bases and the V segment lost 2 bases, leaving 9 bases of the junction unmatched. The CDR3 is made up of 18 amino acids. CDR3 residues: CASSPFWDRGLQNYGYTF. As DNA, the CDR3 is TGTGCCAGCTCACCATTTTGGGACAGGGGGCTCCAGAACTATGGCTACACCTTC.

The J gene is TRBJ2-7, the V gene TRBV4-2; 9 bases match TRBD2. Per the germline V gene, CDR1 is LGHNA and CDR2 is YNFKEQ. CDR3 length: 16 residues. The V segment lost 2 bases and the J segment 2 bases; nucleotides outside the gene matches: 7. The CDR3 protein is CASSQFDGGRAYEQYF. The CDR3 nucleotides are TGTGCCAGCAGCCAATTTGATGGCGGGAGGGCCTACGAGCAGTACTTC.

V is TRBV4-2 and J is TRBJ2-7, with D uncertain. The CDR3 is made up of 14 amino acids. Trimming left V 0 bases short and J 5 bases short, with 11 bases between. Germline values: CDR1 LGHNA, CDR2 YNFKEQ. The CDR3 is CASSQDRRSHEQYF. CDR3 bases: TGTGCCAGCAGCCAAGACCGGCGGTCCCACGAGCAGTACTTC.

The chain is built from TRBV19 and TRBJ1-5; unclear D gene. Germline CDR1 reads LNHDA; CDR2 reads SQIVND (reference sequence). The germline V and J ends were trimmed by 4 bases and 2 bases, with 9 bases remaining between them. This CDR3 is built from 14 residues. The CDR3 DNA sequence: TGTGCCAGTAGTAAGGGAGAAGGCAATCAGCCCCAGCATTTT. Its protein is CASSKGEGNQPQHF.